This T cell receptor beta chain is from a study of T cell repertoires in aging, cancer and after chemotherapy. A mixed TRB-A/B primer pool amplified rearranged TRB by multiplex touch-down PCR. TCRdb passed the multiplex PCR reads through MiXCR, listing each CDR3 protein once. The data show 9,500 or so distinct CDR3 sequences, with around a quarter seen just once and 2.6% held by the top ten. General study points: In each cancer cohort, median generation probability increased across chemotherapy, suggesting thymic output rebounded. Untreated cancer patients had significantly lower blood TCR diversity than age-matched healthy donors.

Comments on this clonotype: Its antigen is unidentified.

The template was genomic DNA from peripheral blood, not RNA. Sequencing input: blood. The TCR comes from a human donor in good health.

The CDR3 DNA reads as TGTGCCACCAGCAGAGCCCAGAACGTAAACATTCAGTACTTC. It translates to CATSRAQNVNIQYF. The rearrangement links TRBV15 to TRBJ2-4; the D is unclear. Trimming removed 1 base at V and 6 bases at J, with 10 bases between. The CDR3 has 14 residues. Germline lookup yields CDR1 LNHNV and CDR2 YYDKDF (reference sequence).